The 31 T cell receptor beta chains given below trace back to one sample, sequenced in a study of blood T cell repertoires in COVID-19. Assay: immunoSEQ multiplex PCR; the TCRdb copy retains only in-frame clones and omits some. The sample carries about 150,000 clones, around three quarters recorded once. The material sequenced was PBMCs or T cells enriched from blood (not recorded which). All receptors come from a woman aged 70-85 years in a cohort exposed to, infected with or recovered from COVID-19 (not recorded which).

The genes are TRBV2 and TRBJ2-5; 8 bases are shared with TRBD1. Trimming removed 6 bases from V and 5 bases from J; junction bases left unmatched: 11. The CDR3 loop spans 15 amino acids. Germline CDR1 SNHLY, CDR2 FYNNEI. The CDR3 here is CASSLLTGGGETQYF. In DNA, the CDR3 is TGTGCCAGCAGCCTCCTCACAGGGGGTGGGGAGACCCAGTACTTC. Supplemented by reference TRBV2 and TRBJ2-5, the full variable domain reads EPEVTQTPSHQVTQMGQEVILRCVPISNHLYFYWYRQILGQKVEFLVSFYNNEISEKSEIFDDQFSVERPDGSNFTLKIRSTKLEDSAMYFCASSLLTGGGETQYFGPGTRLLVL.

V and J are TRBV7-9 and TRBJ1-6; D gene uncertain. Looked up from germline, CDR1 is SEHNR and CDR2 is FQNEAQ (reference sequence). Trimming removed 3 bases at V and 0 bases at J, with 6 bases between. The CDR3 length is 15 residues. CDR3 in DNA: TGTGCCAGCAGCTTGGGCAGCTCCTATAATTCACCCCTCCACTTT. Its translation: CASSLGSSYNSPLHF.

This clone was detected only a few times. V is TRBV6-2 or TRBV6-3 and J is TRBJ1-1, with D uncertain. Trimming left V 8 bases short and J 0 bases short, with 7 bases between. The CDR3 covers 12 residues. Germline lookup yields CDR1 MNHEY and CDR2 SVGEGT. In nucleotides, the CDR3 is TGTGCCAGCTGTTCCATGAACACTGAAGCTTTCTTT. It yields the protein CASCSMNTEAFF.

The chain is built from TRBV20-1 and TRBJ2-1; 7 bases align to TRBD1. The germline gives CDR1 DFQATT, CDR2 SNEGSKA (reference sequence). There are 12 residues in the CDR3. J gave up 13 bases and V 3 bases, and 9 bases lay outside the gene matches. The CDR3 loop is CSASSRDSIQFF. CDR3 sequence (DNA): TGCAGTGCTAGTTCCCGGGACAGCATCCAGTTCTTC.

This chain uses TRBV19 with TRBJ2-7, with 8 bases identical to TRBD1. There are 14 residues in the CDR3. V lost 6 bases and J lost 4; bases outside the gene matches: 8. Per the germline V gene, CDR1 is LNHDA and CDR2 is SQIVND (reference sequence). For the CDR3, the DNA is TGTGCCAGTAGACCGGGACAGGTGGGATACGAGCAGTACTTC. This gives the protein CASRPGQVGYEQYF.

In regard to this clone: The sample holds other DNA sequences that translate to the same CDR3. This chain joins TRBV6-5 and TRBJ1-1; D possibly corresponds to TRBD1 (6 bases). The CDR3 extends over 15 amino acids. V lost 0 bases and J lost 0, with 8 bases in between. Germline values: CDR1 MNHEY, CDR2 SVGAGI. CDR3 sequence (DNA): TGTGCCAGCAGTTACTCGACAGGAATGAACACTGAAGCTTTCTTT. Its translation: CASSYSTGMNTEAFF.

The V call is TRBV29-1, the J call TRBJ1-5; D perhaps matches TRBD1 (6 bases). Germline CDR1 SQVTM, CDR2 ANQGSEA. This CDR3 region has 14 residues. The DNA of the CDR3 is TGCAGGTTCGGGGGGCAGGGAGGATATCAGCCCCAGCATTTT. Amino acid sequence: CRFGGQGGYQPQHF.

In its sample, this clone was seen once. The gene calls are TRBV7-8 and TRBJ2-3; 10 positions match TRBD2. Per germline, CDR1 SGHVS and CDR2 FQNEAQ. The trim removed 5 bases at V and 0 bases at J, leaving 5 bases unmatched. This CDR3 is 16 amino acids long. The CDR3 loop is CASSPWTSGSTDTQYF. CDR3 DNA: TGTGCCAGCAGCCCTTGGACTAGCGGAAGCACAGATACGCAGTATTTT.

The chain couples TRBV5-4 to TRBJ1-6; TRBD1 aligns across 8 bases. Germline V gives CDR1 SGHNT, CDR2 YYREEE (reference sequence). V was clipped by 3 bases and J by 10 bases; unmatched bases: 6. This CDR3 comprises 14 residues. CDR3 nucleotides: TGTGCCAGCAGCTATCAGGGGGCGTTCTCACCCCTCCACTTT. As protein: CASSYQGAFSPLHF.

The DNA for the CDR3 is TGCGCCAGCAGCCTTCAGGGGGACTATGGCTACACCTTC. It yields the protein CASSLQGDYGYTF. The chain couples TRBV4-1 to TRBJ1-2; 7 bases are a match to TRBD1. This CDR3 contains 13 residues. V lost 4 bases, J lost 3 bases, and 2 bases stayed unmatched. Germline CDR1 reads MGHRA; CDR2 reads YSYEKL.

The gene calls are TRBV28 and TRBJ1-6, with D hard to call. Trimming shortened V by 4 bases and J by 14 bases, and 9 bases separated the two germline ends. This CDR3 is 11 amino acids long. CDR1 MDHEN and CDR2 SYDVKM come from the germline V gene. The CDR3 here is CASSYRGALHF. CDR3 bases: TGTGCCAGCAGTTATCGCGGAGCCCTCCACTTT.

This clone has a handful of counts. This same CDR3 is encoded by further DNA sequences in the sample. The rearrangement links TRBV10-3 to TRBJ2-5; 10 positions match TRBD2. The CDR3 is made up of 16 amino acids. With 1 base clipped from V and 4 bases from J, the junction kept 6 bases outside the gene matches. Germline CDR1 reads ENHRY; CDR2 reads SYGVKD. The CDR3 reads CAISEFLAGVGETQYF. The DNA for the CDR3 is TGTGCCATCAGTGAGTTTCTAGCGGGAGTAGGAGAGACCCAGTACTTC.

This chain joins TRBV2 and TRBJ1-1; TRBD1 is a possible D gene (5 bases). The CDR3 runs 14 residues. The V end lost 3 bases, the J end lost 3 bases, and 11 bases lay between the germline ends. Germline values: CDR1 SNHLY, CDR2 FYNNEI. DNA of the CDR3: TGTGCCAGCAGTGAGGAGGGGAGACACACTGAAGCTTTCTTT. This gives the protein CASSEEGRHTEAFF.

V is TRBV7-9 and J is TRBJ1-2; TRBD1 matches 8 bases. This CDR3 has 14 residues. The V segment lost 3 bases and the J segment 6 bases; nucleotides outside the gene matches: 6. Per germline, CDR1 SEHNR and CDR2 FQNEAQ (reference sequence). The DNA for the CDR3 is TGTGCCAGCAGCTTGACAGGGGATTCGGATGGCTACACCTTC. It codes for CASSLTGDSDGYTF.

The J gene is TRBJ2-2, the V gene TRBV6-5; 7 bases are shared with TRBD1. The CDR3 extends over 14 amino acids. Trimming took 4 bases from V and 4 from J; bases not matched to a gene: 3. Germline V gives CDR1 MNHEY, CDR2 SVGAGI. Here the CDR3 DNA reads TGTGCCAGCAGTTGGACAGGCCCCACCGGGGAGCTGTTTTTT. Amino acids: CASSWTGPTGELFF.

The chain couples TRBV7-9 to TRBJ2-3; 9 positions match TRBD2. V shed 5 bases and J 4 bases; nucleotides not matched to a gene: 10. The CDR3 covers 16 residues. Germline V gene sequence: CDR1 SEHNR, CDR2 FQNEAQ (reference sequence). The CDR3 DNA sequence: TGTGCCAGCAGCCCTAAGCGGGAGGAACGGGCAGATACGCAGTATTTT. Its protein is CASSPKREERADTQYF.

This chain connects TRBV3-1 (or the pseudogene TRBV3-2) to TRBJ1-2; TRBD1 aligns across 7 bases. Germline assignment: CDR1 LGHDT and CDR2 YNNKEL (reference sequence). V gave up 4 bases and J gave up 4 bases; unmatched junction bases: 15. The CDR3 contains 17 residues. CDR3 bases: TGTGCCAGCAGCCCCCAAGCTCCGGGACAGAGTTTCTATGGCTACACCTTC. Amino acid sequence: CASSPQAPGQSFYGYTF.

This chain joins TRBV27 and TRBJ1-2, with 10 bases matching TRBD1. The CDR3 is 17 amino acids. Trimming at V came to 1 base and at J to 7 bases, leaving 12 bases not matched to a gene. Germline CDR1 and CDR2: MNHEY and SMNVEV (reference sequence). The CDR3 protein is CASSLYGTDRGGSGYTF. CDR3 coding DNA: TGTGCCAGCAGTTTATATGGGACGGACAGGGGGGGTAGTGGCTACACCTTC.

V is TRBV7-2 and J is TRBJ1-6, with 10 bases fitting TRBD1. Germline values: CDR1 SGHTA, CDR2 FQGNSA. V lost 3 bases, J lost 10 bases, and 3 bases stayed unmatched. This CDR3 has 14 residues. The CDR3 reads CASSFGTGDSPLHF. CDR3 DNA sequence: TGTGCCAGCAGCTTTGGGACAGGGGACTCACCCCTCCACTTT.

The V call is TRBV13, the J call TRBJ1-1; a weak D match, TRBD1 (5 bases). The CDR3 is 15 amino acids. Trimming took off 3 bases at V and 1 base at J, with 12 bases between the two ends. Germline CDR1 and CDR2: PRHDT and FYEKMQ (reference sequence). CDR3 nucleotides: TGTGCCAGCAGCTTCCAGGGTGGAAGGAACACTGAAGCTTTCTTT. It encodes CASSFQGGRNTEAFF. Together with reference TRBV13 and TRBJ1-1, the CDR3 gives the full variable domain: AAGVIQSPRHLIKEKRETATLKCYPIPRHDTVYWYQQGPGQDPQFLISFYEKMQSDKGSIPDRFSAQQFSDYHSELNMSSLELGDSALYFCASSFQGGRNTEAFFGQGTRLTVV.

This clone has a handful of counts. As DNA, the CDR3 is TGTGCCAGCAGCCCACAGGGGCAATTCTATGGCTACACCTTC. This translates into CASSPQGQFYGYTF. The chain has TRBV5-4 and TRBJ1-2, with TRBD1 identical over 7 bases. After removal of 4 bases from V and 4 bases from J, the junction contained 7 bases not matched to a gene. Germline V gene lookup returns CDR1 SGHNT and CDR2 YYREEE (reference sequence). The CDR3 is made up of 14 amino acids.

This chain links TRBV19 with TRBJ2-7; TRBD1 matches at 8 bases. The trim removed 6 bases at V and 7 bases at J, leaving 11 bases unmatched. Germline CDR1 reads LNHDA; CDR2 reads SQIVND (reference sequence). This CDR3 is built from 14 residues. CDR3 in DNA: TGTGCCAGTAGCCCCGGGACAGGTGTTAGGGAGCAGTACTTC. Protein sequence: CASSPGTGVREQYF.

CDR3 residues: CASSRSTTDTGELFF. CDR3 nucleotide sequence: TGCGCCAGCAGCCGCTCTACGACAGACACCGGGGAGCTGTTTTTT. The chain carries TRBV4-3 and TRBJ2-2; tentatively, D is TRBD1 (5 bases). This CDR3 has 15 amino acids. Germline loops: CDR1 LGHNA, CDR2 YSLEER. Trimming took off 4 bases at V and 3 bases at J, with 12 bases between the two ends.

V gene TRBV30 combines with J gene TRBJ1-5, with TRBD1 identical over 7 bases. V lost 0 bases and J lost 5; bases outside the gene matches: 7. Germline V gene data show CDR1 as GTSNPN and CDR2 as SVGIG (reference sequence). The CDR3 length is 15 residues. CDR3 bases: TGTGCCTGGAGTGTACCCGACAGGGATTATCAGCCCCAGCATTTT. Protein sequence: CAWSVPDRDYQPQHF.

The rearrangement joins TRBV28 to TRBJ1-5, with D possibly being TRBD1 (5 bases). Germline lookup yields CDR1 MDHEN and CDR2 SYDVKM. The CDR3 runs to 15 residues. Trimming left V 7 bases short and J 2 bases short, with 15 bases between. The CDR3 nucleotides read TGTGCCAGCATTGAGGGCGGGGCCCGCAATCAGCCCCAGCATTTT. Residues: CASIEGGARNQPQHF.

This clone appeared once. The chain uses TRBV19 and TRBJ1-4, with D tentatively TRBD1 (6 bases). Germline CDR1 reads LNHDA; CDR2 reads SQIVND (reference sequence). The CDR3 consists of 13 residues. The V end was cut by 8 bases, the J end by 11 bases, with 18 bases between. The CDR3 DNA sequence: TGTGCCAGTTCGGCGGACAGTGAGGGTAAACTGTTTTTT. It encodes CASSADSEGKLFF.

This clone was detected ten times or more. V and J are TRBV7-9 and TRBJ2-7, with D tentatively TRBD2 (7 bases). Per germline, CDR1 SEHNR and CDR2 FQNEAQ (reference sequence). Between the trimmed V and J ends, which lost 5 bases and 0 bases, there was a span of 20 bases. The CDR3 has 17 amino acids. In nucleotides, the CDR3 is TGTGCCAGCAGCCCCCCTCGGGGGGCAGTAAGCTCCTACGAGCAGTACTTC. Translation gives CASSPPRGAVSSYEQYF. Combining the CDR3 with reference TRBV7-9 and TRBJ2-7 gives the whole variable domain DTGVSQNPRHKITKRGQNVTFRCDPISEHNRLYWYRQTLGQGPEFLTYFQNEAQLEKSRLLSDRFSAERPKGSFSTLEIQRTEQGDSAMYLCASSPPRGAVSSYEQYFGPGTRLTVT.

The rearrangement uses TRBV19 and TRBJ1-6, with D maybe TRBD1 (5 bases). The V end lost 3 bases, the J end lost 11 bases, and 14 bases lay between the germline ends. This CDR3 has 14 residues. Germline CDR1 reads LNHDA; CDR2 reads SQIVND (reference sequence). For the CDR3, the DNA is TGTGCCAGTAGTATTTGGGGCGACGGCACACCCCTCCACTTT. As protein: CASSIWGDGTPLHF.

On this clone itself: A junction boundary mismatches the germline segment, possibly from a read error. Other nucleotide sequences from this sample produce the same CDR3. The rearrangement links TRBV15 to TRBJ1-6; D might be TRBD1 (5 bases). Germline values: CDR1 LNHNV, CDR2 YYDKDF (reference sequence). The CDR3 consists of 15 residues. The CDR3 DNA reads TGTGCCACCAGCAGAGAGCAGGGAGGATATTCACCCCTCCATTTT. Its translation: CATSREQGGYSPLHF.

This clone was recorded only once. Here the CDR3 reads CASSLFPGGGEQYF. As DNA, the CDR3 is TGTGCCAGCAGCTTGTTTCCAGGGGGCGGCGAGCAGTACTTC. The chain links TRBV5-5 to TRBJ2-7, with TRBD1 matching 8 bases. The CDR3 runs to 14 residues. Germline trimming cut 1 base from V and 6 bases from J; bases unmatched to any gene: 6. The germline V gene has CDR1 SGHKS and CDR2 YYEKEE (reference sequence).

This clone was recorded a few times. This sequence joins TRBV2 and TRBJ2-3; tentatively, D is TRBD2 (6 bases). Trimming cost V 5 bases and J 2 bases, with 8 bases left between them. Germline assignment: CDR1 SNHLY and CDR2 FYNNEI. This CDR3 is built from 13 residues. The CDR3 nucleotides read TGTGCCAGCAGTCTGGACTACACAGATACGCAGTATTTT. Protein: CASSLDYTDTQYF.